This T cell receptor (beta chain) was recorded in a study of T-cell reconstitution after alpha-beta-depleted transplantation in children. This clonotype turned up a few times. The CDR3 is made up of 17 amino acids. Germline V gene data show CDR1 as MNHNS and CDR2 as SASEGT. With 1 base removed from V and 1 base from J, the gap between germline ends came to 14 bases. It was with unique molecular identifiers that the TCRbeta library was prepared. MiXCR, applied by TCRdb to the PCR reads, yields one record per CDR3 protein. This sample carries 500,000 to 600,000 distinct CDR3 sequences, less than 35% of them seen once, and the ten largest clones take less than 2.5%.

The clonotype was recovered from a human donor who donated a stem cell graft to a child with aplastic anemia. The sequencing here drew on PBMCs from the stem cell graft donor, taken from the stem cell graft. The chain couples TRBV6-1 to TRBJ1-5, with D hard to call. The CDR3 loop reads CASSEDGGLYSNQPQHF. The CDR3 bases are TGTGCCAGCAGTGAAGATGGAGGACTTTACAGCAATCAGCCCCAGCATTTT.